What follows describes a single TCR beta chain. The data were taken from a study of glioma-infiltrating T cells after dendritic cell vaccination. TCRdb keeps only in-frame clones here, not all; method: immunoSEQ multiplex PCR. The sample lists 90,000 to 140,000 clones, nearly 90% occurring once. Time point given: after dendritic cell vaccination, including at tumor progression/relapse. The V gene's germline CDR1 is SGHDT and CDR2 YYEEEE. The CDR3 covers 14 residues. Trimming cost V 0 bases and J 8 bases; bases outside gene matches: 6. This receptor was obtained from a human donor with glioblastoma. The sequencing used blood, collected after dendritic cell vaccination. The J gene is TRBJ1-1, the V gene TRBV5-6; 8 bases are shared with TRBD1. The CDR3 bases are TGTGCCAGCAGCTTGGGATTGGACAGGGTGGAAGCTTTCTTT. It codes for CASSLGLDRVEAFF.